This T cell receptor beta chain was recovered during a study of T cell repertoires in aging, cancer and after chemotherapy. Germline CDR1 reads MRHNA; CDR2 reads SNTAGT. The CDR3 sequence is 16 residues long. V dropped 0 bases and J dropped 3; count of bases not matched to a gene: 3. Rearranged V-D-J TRB sequences were amplified with a mixed TRB-A/B primer pool. TCRdb passed the multiplex PCR reads through MiXCR, listing each CDR3 protein once. The sample has some 4,200 distinct CDR3 sequences, less than 45% seen once. Peripheral blood genomic DNA, not sorted cells or RNA, was the template. This clonotype was observed a single time.

The clonotype was recovered from a human donor with a solid tumor. Sequenced sample: blood. The gene calls are TRBV6-4 and TRBJ2-1, with TRBD2 matching 9 bases. CDR3 coding DNA: TGTGCCAGCAGTGACTCGGCTAGCGGGGACTACAATGAGCAGTTCTTC. Translation: CASSDSASGDYNEQFF.